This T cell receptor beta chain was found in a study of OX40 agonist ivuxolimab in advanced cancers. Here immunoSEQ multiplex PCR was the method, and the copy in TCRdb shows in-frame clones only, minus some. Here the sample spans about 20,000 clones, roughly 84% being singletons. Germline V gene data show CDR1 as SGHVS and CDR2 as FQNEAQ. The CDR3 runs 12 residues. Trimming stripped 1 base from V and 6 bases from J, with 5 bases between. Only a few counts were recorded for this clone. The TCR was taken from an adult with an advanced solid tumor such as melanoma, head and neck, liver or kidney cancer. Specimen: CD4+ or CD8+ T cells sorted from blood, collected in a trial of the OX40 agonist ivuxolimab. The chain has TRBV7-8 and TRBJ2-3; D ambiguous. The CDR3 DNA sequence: TGTGCCAGCAGCTTAGGCCTGGATACGCAGTATTTT. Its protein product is CASSLGLDTQYF.